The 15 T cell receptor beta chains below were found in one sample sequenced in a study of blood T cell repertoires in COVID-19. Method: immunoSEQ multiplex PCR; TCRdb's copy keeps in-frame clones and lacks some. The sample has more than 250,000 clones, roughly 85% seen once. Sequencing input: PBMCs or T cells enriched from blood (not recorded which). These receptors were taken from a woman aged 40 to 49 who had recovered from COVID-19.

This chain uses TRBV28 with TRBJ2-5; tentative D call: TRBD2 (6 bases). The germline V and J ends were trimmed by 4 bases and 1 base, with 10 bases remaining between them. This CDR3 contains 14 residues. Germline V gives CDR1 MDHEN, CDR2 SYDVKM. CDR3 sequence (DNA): TGTGCCAGCAGTTCCGGACTAACCCAAGAGACCCAGTACTTC. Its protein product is CASSSGLTQETQYF.

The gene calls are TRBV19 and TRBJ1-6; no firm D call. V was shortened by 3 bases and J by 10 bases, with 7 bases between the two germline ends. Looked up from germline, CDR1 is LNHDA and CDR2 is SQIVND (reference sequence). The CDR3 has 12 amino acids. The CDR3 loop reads CASSIRGSPLHF. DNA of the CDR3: TGTGCCAGTAGTATTCGAGGGTCACCCCTCCACTTT.

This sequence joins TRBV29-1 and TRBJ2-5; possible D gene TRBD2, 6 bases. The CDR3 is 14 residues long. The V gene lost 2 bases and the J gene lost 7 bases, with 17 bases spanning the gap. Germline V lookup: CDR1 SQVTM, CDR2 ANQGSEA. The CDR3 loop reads CSVEIDGPGGTQYF. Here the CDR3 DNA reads TGCAGCGTTGAAATCGATGGGCCCGGGGGGACCCAGTACTTC.

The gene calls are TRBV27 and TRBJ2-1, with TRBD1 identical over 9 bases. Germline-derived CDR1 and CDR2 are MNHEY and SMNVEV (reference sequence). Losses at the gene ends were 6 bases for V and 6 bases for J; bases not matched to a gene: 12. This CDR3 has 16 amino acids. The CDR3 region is CASSSAGTGSPNEQFF. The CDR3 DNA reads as TGTGCCAGCAGCTCGGCCGGGACAGGGAGCCCCAATGAGCAGTTCTTC.

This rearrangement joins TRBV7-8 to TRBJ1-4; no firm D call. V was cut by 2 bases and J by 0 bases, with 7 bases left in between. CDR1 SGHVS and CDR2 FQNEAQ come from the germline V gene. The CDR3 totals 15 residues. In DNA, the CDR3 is TGTGCCAGCAGCTTATTTTCTGCAACTAATGAAAAACTGTTTTTT. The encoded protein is CASSLFSATNEKLFF.

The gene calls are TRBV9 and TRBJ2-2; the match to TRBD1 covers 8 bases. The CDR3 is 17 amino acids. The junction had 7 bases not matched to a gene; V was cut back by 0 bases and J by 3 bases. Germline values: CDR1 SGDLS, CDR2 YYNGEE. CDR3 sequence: CASSVARQGLDTGELFF. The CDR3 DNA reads TGTGCCAGCAGCGTAGCGCGACAGGGGTTGGACACCGGGGAGCTGTTTTTT.

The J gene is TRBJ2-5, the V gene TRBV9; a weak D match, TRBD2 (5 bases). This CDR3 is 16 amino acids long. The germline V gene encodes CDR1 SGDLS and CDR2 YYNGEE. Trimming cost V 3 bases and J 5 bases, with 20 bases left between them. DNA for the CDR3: TGTGCCAGCAGCGGGCCCGGGTCCGCGGGTCCGGAGACCCAGTACTTC. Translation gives CASSGPGSAGPETQYF. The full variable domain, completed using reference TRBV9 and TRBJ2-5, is DSGVTQTPKHLITATGQRVTLRCSPRSGDLSVYWYQQSLDQGLQFLIQYYNGEERAKGNILERFSAQQFPDLHSELNLSSLELGDSALYFCASSGPGSAGPETQYFGPGTRLLVL.

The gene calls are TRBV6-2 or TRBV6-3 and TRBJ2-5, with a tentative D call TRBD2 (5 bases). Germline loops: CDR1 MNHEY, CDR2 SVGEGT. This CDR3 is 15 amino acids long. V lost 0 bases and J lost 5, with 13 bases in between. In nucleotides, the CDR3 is TGTGCCAGCAGTTACTCGAGCACCGGCGGGGAGACCCAGTACTTC. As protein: CASSYSSTGGETQYF.

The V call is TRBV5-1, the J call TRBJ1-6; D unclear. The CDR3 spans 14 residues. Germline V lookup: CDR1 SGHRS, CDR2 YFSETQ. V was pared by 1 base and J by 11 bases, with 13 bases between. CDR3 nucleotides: TGCGCCAGCAGCTTGTCCTGGGGAGAACCACCCCTCCACTTT. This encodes CASSLSWGEPPLHF.

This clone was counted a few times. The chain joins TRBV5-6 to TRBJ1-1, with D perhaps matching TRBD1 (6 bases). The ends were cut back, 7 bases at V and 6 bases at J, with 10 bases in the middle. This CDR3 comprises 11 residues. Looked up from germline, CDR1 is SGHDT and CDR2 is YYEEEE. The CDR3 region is CASSTGSEAFF. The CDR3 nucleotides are TGTGCCAGCTCTACAGGGTCTGAAGCTTTCTTT.

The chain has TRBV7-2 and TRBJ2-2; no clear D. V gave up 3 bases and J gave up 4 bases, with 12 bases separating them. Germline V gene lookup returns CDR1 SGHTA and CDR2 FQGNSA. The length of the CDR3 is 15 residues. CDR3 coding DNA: TGTGCCAGCAGCTTCCAGGCCAGTGGCACCGGGGAGCTGTTTTTT. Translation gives CASSFQASGTGELFF.

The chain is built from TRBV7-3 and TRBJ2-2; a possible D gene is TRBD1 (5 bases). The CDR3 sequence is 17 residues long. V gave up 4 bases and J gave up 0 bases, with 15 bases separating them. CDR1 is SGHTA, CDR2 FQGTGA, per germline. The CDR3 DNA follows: TGTGCCAGCAGCTCCAACCCCCAGGGCGCGAACACCGGGGAGCTGTTTTTT. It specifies CASSSNPQGANTGELFF.

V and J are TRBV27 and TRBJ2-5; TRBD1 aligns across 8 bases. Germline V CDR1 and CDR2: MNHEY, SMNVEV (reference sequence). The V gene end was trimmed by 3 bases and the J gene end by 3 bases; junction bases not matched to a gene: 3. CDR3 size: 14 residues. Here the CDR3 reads CASSFTGGKETQYF. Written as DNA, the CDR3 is TGTGCCAGCAGTTTCACAGGGGGGAAAGAGACCCAGTACTTC.

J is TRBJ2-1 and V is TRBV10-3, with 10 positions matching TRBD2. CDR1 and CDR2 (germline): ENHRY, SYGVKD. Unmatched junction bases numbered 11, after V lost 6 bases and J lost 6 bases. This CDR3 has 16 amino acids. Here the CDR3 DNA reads TGTGCCATCAGGCAAGGGCTAGCGGGAGTGGGCAATGAGCAGTTCTTC. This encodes CAIRQGLAGVGNEQFF.

CDR3 coding DNA: TGTGCCAGCAGTTTCCGGGACAGGAGCTCCTATAATTCACCCCTCCACTTT. Its protein is CASSFRDRSSYNSPLHF. This chain uses TRBV27 with TRBJ1-6, with 8 bases aligning to TRBD1. Germline CDR1 MNHEY, CDR2 SMNVEV (reference sequence). This CDR3 has 17 amino acids. The junction had 4 bases not matched to a gene; V was cut back by 3 bases and J by 0 bases.